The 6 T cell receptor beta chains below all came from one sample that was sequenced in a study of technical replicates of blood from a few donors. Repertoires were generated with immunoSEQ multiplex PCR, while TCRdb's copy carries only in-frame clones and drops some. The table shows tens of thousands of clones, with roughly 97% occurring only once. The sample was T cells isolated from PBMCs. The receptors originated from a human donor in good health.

CDR3 sequence reads: CASVTGSSYNEQFF. For the CDR3, the DNA is TGTGCTAGTGTTACAGGGAGCTCCTACAATGAGCAGTTCTTC. The V and J genes are TRBV12-5 and TRBJ2-1; possible D gene TRBD1, 6 bases. CDR3 length equals 14 residues. Germline CDR1 and CDR2: LGHNT and FRNRAP. Trimming took 7 bases from V and 0 from J, leaving 10 bases between them.

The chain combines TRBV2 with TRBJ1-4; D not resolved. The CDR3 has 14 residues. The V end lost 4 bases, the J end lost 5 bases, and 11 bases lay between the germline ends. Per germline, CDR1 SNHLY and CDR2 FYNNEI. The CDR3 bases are TGTGCCAGCAGTGTACGTCAGTTAAATGAAAAACTGTTTTTT. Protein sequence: CASSVRQLNEKLFF.

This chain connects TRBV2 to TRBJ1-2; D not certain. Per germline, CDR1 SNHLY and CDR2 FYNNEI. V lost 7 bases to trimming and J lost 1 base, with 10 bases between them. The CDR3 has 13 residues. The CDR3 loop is CASIQQVNYGYTF. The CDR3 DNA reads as TGTGCCAGCATCCAGCAGGTTAACTATGGCTACACCTTC.

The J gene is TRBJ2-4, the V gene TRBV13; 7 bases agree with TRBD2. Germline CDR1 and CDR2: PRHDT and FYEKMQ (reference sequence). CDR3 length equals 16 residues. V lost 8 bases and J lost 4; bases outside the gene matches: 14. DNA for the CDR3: TGTGCCAGCTCCATTTCTGGGCTAGCGGTAAAAAACATTCAGTACTTC. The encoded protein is CASSISGLAVKNIQYF.

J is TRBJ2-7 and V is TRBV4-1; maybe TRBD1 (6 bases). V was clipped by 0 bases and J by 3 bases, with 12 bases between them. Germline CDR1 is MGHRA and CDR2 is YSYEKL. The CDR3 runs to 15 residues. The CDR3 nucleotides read TGCGCCAGCAGCCAAGATGGGGACACTTTCTACGAGCAGTACTTC. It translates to CASSQDGDTFYEQYF.

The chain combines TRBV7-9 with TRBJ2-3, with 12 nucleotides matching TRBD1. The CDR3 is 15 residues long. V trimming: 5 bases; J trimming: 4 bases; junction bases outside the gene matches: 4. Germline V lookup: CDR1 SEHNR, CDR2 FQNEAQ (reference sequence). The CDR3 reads CASSLGQGAADTQYF. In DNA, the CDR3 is TGTGCCAGCAGCCTGGGACAGGGGGCGGCAGATACGCAGTATTTT.